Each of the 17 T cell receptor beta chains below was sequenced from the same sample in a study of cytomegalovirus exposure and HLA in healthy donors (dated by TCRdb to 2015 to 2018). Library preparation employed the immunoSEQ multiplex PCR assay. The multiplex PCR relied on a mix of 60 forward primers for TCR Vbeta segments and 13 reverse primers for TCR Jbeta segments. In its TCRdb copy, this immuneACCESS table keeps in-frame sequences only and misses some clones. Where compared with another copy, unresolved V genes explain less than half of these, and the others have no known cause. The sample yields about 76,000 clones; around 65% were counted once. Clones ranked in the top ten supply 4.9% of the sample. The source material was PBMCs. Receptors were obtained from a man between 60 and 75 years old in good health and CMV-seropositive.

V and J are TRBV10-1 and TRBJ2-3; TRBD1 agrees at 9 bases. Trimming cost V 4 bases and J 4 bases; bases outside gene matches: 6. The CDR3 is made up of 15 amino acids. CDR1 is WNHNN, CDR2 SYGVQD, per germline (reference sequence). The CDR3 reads CASSVGQGWADTQYF. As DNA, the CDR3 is TGCGCCAGCAGTGTGGGACAGGGCTGGGCAGATACGCAGTATTTT.

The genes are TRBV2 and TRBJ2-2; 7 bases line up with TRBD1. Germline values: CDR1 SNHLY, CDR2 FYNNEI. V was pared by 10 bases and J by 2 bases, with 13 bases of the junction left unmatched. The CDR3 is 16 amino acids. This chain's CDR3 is CAIDLGTVENTGELFF. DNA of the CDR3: TGTGCCATCGACTTGGGGACAGTCGAAAACACCGGGGAGCTGTTTTTT.

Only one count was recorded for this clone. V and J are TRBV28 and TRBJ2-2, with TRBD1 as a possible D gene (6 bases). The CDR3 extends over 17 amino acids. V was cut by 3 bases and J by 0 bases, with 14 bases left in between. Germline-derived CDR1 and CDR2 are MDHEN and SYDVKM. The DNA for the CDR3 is TGTGCCAGCAGTTTTGGCGCCAGGGGCTCGAACACCGGGGAGCTGTTTTTT. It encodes CASSFGARGSNTGELFF.

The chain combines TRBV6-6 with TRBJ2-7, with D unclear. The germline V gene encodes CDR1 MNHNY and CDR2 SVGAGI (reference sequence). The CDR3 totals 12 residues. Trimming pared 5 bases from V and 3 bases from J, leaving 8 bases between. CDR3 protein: CASSQAGYEQYF. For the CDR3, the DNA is TGTGCCAGCAGTCAAGCAGGCTACGAGCAGTACTTC.

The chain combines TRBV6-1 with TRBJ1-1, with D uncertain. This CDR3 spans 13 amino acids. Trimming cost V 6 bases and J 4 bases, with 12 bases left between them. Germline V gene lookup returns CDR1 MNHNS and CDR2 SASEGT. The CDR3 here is CASRGQAGTEAFF. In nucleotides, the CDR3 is TGTGCCAGCAGAGGCCAGGCGGGCACTGAAGCTTTCTTT.

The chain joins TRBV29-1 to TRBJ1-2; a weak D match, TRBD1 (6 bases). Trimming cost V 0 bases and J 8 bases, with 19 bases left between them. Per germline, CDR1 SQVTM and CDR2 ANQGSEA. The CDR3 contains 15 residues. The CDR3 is CSVEELGDIQGGYTF. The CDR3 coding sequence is TGCAGCGTTGAAGAGTTAGGGGACATTCAAGGGGGCTACACCTTC. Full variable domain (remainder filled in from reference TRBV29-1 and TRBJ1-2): SAVISQKPSRDICQRGTSLTIQCQVDSQVTMMFWYRQQPGQSLTLIATANQGSEATYESGFVIDKFPISRPNLTFSTLTVSNMSPEDSSIYLCSVEELGDIQGGYTFGSGTRLTVV.

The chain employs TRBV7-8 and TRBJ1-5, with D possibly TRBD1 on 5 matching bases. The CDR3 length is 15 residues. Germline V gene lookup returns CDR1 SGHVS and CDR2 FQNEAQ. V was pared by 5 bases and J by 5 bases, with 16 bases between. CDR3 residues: CASSVRGSLDQPQHF. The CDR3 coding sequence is TGTGCCAGCAGCGTCCGGGGGAGTCTAGATCAGCCCCAGCATTTT.

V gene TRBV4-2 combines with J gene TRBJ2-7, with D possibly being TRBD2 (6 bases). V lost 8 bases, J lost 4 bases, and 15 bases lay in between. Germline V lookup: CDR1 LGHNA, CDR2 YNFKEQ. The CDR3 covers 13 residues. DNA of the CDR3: TGTGCCAGCTCGGAATCAGGGAGGTACGAGCAGTACTTC. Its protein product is CASSESGRYEQYF.

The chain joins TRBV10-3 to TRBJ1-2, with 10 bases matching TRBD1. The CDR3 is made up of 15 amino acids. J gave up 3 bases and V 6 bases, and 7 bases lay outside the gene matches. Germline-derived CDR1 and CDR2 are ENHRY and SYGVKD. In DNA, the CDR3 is TGTGCCATCAGCGCCTGGACAGGGGGGGACTATGGCTACACCTTC. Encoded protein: CAISAWTGGDYGYTF.

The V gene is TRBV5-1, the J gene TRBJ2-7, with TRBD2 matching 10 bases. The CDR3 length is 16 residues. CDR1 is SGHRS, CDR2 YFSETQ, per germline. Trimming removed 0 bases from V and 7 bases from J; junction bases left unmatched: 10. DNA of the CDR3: TGCGCCAGCAGCTTGGGTGGTAGCGGGAGGCCGGGTGAGCAGTACTTC. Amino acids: CASSLGGSGRPGEQYF. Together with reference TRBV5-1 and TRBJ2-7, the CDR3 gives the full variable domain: KAGVTQTPRYLIKTRGQQVTLSCSPISGHRSVSWYQQTPGQGLQFLFEYFSETQRNKGNFPGRFSGRQFSNSRSEMNVSTLELGDSALYLCASSLGGSGRPGEQYFGPGTRLTVT.

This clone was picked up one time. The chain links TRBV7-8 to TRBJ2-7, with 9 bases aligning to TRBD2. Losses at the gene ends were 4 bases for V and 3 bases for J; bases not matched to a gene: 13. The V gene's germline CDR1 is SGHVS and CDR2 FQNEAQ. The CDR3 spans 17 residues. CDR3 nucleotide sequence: TGTGCCAGCAGCTCACCGGGACTAGCTGCACAGGACTACGAGCAGTACTTC. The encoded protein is CASSSPGLAAQDYEQYF. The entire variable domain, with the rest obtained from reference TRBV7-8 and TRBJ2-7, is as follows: GAGVSQSPRYKVAKRGQDVALRCDPISGHVSLFWYQQALGQGPEFLTYFQNEAQLDKSGLPSDRFFAERPEGSVSTLKIQRTQQEDSAVYLCASSSPGLAAQDYEQYFGPGTRLTVT.

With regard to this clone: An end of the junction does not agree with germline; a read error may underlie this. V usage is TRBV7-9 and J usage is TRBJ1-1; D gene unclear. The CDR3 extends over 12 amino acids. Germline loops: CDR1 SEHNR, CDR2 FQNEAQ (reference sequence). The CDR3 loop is CSSSYMNTEAFF. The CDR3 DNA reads TGTTCCAGCAGCTACATGAACACTGAAGCTTTCTTT.

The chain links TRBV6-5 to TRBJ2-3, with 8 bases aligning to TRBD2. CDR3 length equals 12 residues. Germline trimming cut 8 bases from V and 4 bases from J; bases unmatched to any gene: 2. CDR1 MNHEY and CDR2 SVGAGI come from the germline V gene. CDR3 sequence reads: CASAGGPDTQYF. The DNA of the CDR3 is TGTGCCAGCGCGGGGGGCCCAGATACGCAGTATTTT.

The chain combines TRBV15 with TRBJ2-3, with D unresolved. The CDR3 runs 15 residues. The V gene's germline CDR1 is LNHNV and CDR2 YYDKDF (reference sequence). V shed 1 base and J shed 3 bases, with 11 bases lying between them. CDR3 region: CATSRVRAVTDTQYF. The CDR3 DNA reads TGTGCCACCAGCAGAGTCCGAGCTGTAACAGATACGCAGTATTTT.

The DNA for the CDR3 is TGTGCCAGCACCCCCCTAGCGGGGGGGACAGATACGCAGTATTTT. This translates into CASTPLAGGTDTQYF. The genes are TRBV2 and TRBJ2-3; 12 bases are shared with TRBD2. The junction had 5 bases not matched to a gene; V was cut back by 7 bases and J by 3 bases. Germline assignment: CDR1 SNHLY and CDR2 FYNNEI. The CDR3 has 15 residues.

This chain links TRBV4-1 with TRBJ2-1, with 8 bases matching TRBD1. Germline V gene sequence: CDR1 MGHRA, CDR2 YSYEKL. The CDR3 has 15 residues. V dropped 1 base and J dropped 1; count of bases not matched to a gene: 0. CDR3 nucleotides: TGCGCCAGCAGCCAAGGACAGGGGTCCTACAATGAGCAGTTCTTC. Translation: CASSQGQGSYNEQFF.

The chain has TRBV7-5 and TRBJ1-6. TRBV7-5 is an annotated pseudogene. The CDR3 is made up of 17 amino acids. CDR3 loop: CARSFLAGRSYNSPLHF. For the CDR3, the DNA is TGTGCCAGAAGCTTCTTGGCGGGCCGCTCCTATAATTCACCCCTCCACTTT.